This T cell receptor beta chain was identified in a study of response to subunit inactivated influenza vaccine. Study-level points and caveats: Researchers suggested that each seasonal influenza vaccination recruits few new T cells.

This clonotype was counted between two and nine times. Antigen specificity is unknown. TCRdb fed the RT-PCR reads into MiXCR, producing one record per CDR3 protein. The sample yields 600,000 to 700,000 distinct CDR3 sequences, less than 15% seen once. Deletions cut 5 bases from V and 2 bases from J, with 16 bases between. The CDR3 length is 15 residues. CDR1 and CDR2 from the germline V gene are SGHTA and FQGNSA. The chain carries TRBV7-2 and TRBJ2-7, with D perhaps matching TRBD1 (6 bases). The sample here was PBMCs from blood, taken about 14 days before vaccination. The TCR originated in a man aged 45-65 years who received an inactivated influenza vaccine. Here the CDR3 DNA reads TGTGCCAGCAGCCCGGACCGGGACATGCCCTACGAGCAGTACTTC. Translated, it gives CASSPDRDMPYEQYF.